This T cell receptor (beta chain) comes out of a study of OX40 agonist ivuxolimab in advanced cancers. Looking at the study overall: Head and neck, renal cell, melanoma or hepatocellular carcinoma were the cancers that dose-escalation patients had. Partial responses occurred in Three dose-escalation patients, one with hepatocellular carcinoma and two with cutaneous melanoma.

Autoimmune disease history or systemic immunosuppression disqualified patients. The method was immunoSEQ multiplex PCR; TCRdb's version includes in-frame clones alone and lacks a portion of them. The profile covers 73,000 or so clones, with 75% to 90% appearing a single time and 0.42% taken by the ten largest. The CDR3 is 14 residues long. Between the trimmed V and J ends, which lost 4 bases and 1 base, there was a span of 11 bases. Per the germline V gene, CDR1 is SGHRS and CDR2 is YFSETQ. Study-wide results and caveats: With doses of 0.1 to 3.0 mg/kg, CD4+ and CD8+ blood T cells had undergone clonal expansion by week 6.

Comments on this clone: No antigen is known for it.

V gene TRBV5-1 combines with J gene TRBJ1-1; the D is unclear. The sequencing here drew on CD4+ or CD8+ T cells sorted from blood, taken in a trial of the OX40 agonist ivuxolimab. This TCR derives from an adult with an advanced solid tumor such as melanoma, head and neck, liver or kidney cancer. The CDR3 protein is CASSAGSANTEAFF. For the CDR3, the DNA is TGCGCCAGCAGCGCAGGATCGGCGAACACTGAAGCTTTCTTT.